These 17 T cell receptor beta chains originate from one sample sequenced in a study of CD8 T cells in ankylosing spondylitis. No cognate antigen is known for these TCRs. Findings of the study overall: About 8 highly homologous variants made up a TCR beta motif, and this motif appeared characteristic of ankylosing spondylitis blood.

Each CDR3 protein gets one entry after TCRdb re-called the 5' RACE reads with MiXCR. The sample includes some 840,000 distinct CDR3 sequences, 12% seen only once; the top ten take about 0.49%. The sample was blood, either unsorted or a sorted T cell fraction (not recorded which). The receptors derive from a male donor with ankylosing spondylitis.

This clonotype was counted a few times. The rearrangement uses TRBV10-2 and TRBJ1-5, with a tentative D call TRBD1 (5 bases). Germline CDR1 is WSHSY and CDR2 is SAAADI. The V end was cut by 7 bases, the J end by 1 base, with 11 bases between. The CDR3 totals 14 residues. The CDR3 DNA is TGCGCCAGCACCGGGGCCTTAAGCAATCAGCCCCAGCATTTT. It yields the protein CASTGALSNQPQHF.

This sequence joins TRBV4-3 and TRBJ2-3, with 7 bases that match TRBD2. The CDR3 length is 18 residues. Germline V gene sequence: CDR1 LGHNA, CDR2 YSLEER. The J segment lost 2 bases and the V segment lost 1 base, leaving 12 bases of the junction unmatched. The CDR3 region is CASSQVVHQAGITDTQYF. CDR3 nucleotides: TGCGCCAGCAGCCAAGTAGTCCACCAAGCGGGGATCACAGATACGCAGTATTTT.

The chain carries TRBV7-2 and TRBJ2-1; D gene ambiguous. Germline values: CDR1 SGHTA, CDR2 FQGNSA. V lost 5 bases and J lost 12, with 14 bases in between. The CDR3 has 12 amino acids. The CDR3 here is CASSPPFGLQFF. The CDR3 nucleotides read TGTGCCAGCAGCCCCCCTTTTGGCCTGCAGTTCTTC. The variable domain in full, completed from reference TRBV7-2 and TRBJ2-1, reads GAGVSQSPSNKVTEKGKDVELRCDPISGHTALYWYRQSLGQGLEFLIYFQGNSAPDKSGLPSDRFSAERTGGSVSTLTIQRTQQEDSAVYLCASSPPFGLQFFGPGTRLTVL.

The DNA for the CDR3 is TGTGCCAGCAGCCTCCGGACAGGGGGCATGAACACTGAAGCTTTCTTT. As protein: CASSLRTGGMNTEAFF. The chain links TRBV3-1 to TRBJ1-1, with 11 bases matching TRBD1. The CDR3 runs to 16 residues. Germline lookup yields CDR1 LGHDT and CDR2 YNNKEL (reference sequence). V lost 4 bases to trimming and J lost 0 bases; unmatched junction nucleotides: 4.

This clonotype has more than one count but fewer than ten. The chain employs TRBV6-4 and TRBJ1-5; a weak D match, TRBD1 (5 bases). Between the trimmed V and J ends, which lost 6 bases and 6 bases, there was a span of 21 bases. This CDR3 has 16 amino acids. CDR1 and CDR2 from the germline V gene are MRHNA and SNTAGT. In nucleotides, the CDR3 is TGTGCCAGCAGGGACGTAGGGGAGAATTGGCGTCAGCCCCAGCATTTT. Its protein is CASRDVGENWRQPQHF.

This clonotype was seen a few times. The V call is TRBV5-1, the J call TRBJ2-3; TRBD2 matches at 12 bases. V shed 3 bases and J 2 bases; nucleotides not matched to a gene: 4. There are 16 residues in the CDR3. CDR1 and CDR2 (germline): SGHRS, YFSETQ. CDR3 protein: CASSWGTSGYTDTQYF. The CDR3 DNA is TGCGCCAGCAGCTGGGGGACTAGCGGGTACACAGATACGCAGTATTTT.

The sample holds a few counts of this clonotype. This chain joins TRBV20-1 and TRBJ1-1, with 7 bases fitting TRBD1. This CDR3 has 15 residues. J was trimmed by 4 bases and V by 0 bases; bases with no gene match: 8. Looked up from germline, CDR1 is DFQATT and CDR2 is SNEGSKA (reference sequence). Here the CDR3 reads CSARDSQGGRTEAFF. DNA for the CDR3: TGCAGTGCTAGAGATTCCCAGGGGGGGCGCACTGAAGCTTTCTTT.

In its sample, this clonotype was seen a few times. The rearrangement links TRBV4-2 to TRBJ2-3; possible D gene TRBD2, 5 bases. The CDR3 extends over 15 amino acids. V lost 0 bases and J 4 bases, leaving 11 bases between the germline ends. The germline CDR1 and CDR2 sequences are LGHNA and YNFKEQ. CDR3 coding DNA: TGTGCCAGCAGCCAAGAGGAGGAAGGCGCAGATACGCAGTATTTT. Its translation: CASSQEEEGADTQYF.

This clonotype has more than one count but fewer than ten. This chain links TRBV20-1 with TRBJ1-5, with D possibly matching TRBD1 (5 bases). V was shortened by 6 bases and J by 1 base, with 13 bases between the two germline ends. In germline, CDR1 is DFQATT, CDR2 SNEGSKA (reference sequence). The CDR3 consists of 14 residues. This CDR3 reads CSASGTGSNQPQHF. Written as DNA, the CDR3 is TGCAGTGCCAGCGGGACGGGGAGCAATCAGCCCCAGCATTTT.

This clonotype was seen a few times. V and J are TRBV7-2 and TRBJ2-7, with 7 bases aligning to TRBD1. CDR1 is SGHTA, CDR2 FQGNSA, per germline. V trimming: 5 bases; J trimming: 3 bases; junction bases outside the gene matches: 7. This CDR3 is built from 14 residues. The CDR3 DNA reads TGTGCCAGCAGCACATACAGGGGATACTACGAGCAGTACTTC. It codes for CASSTYRGYYEQYF.

This chain joins TRBV20-1 and TRBJ2-7, with TRBD1 matching over 7 bases. Trimming at V came to 3 bases and at J to 3 bases, leaving 5 bases not matched to a gene. Per germline, CDR1 DFQATT and CDR2 SNEGSKA (reference sequence). The CDR3 loop spans 13 amino acids. The CDR3 reads CSASEGALYEQYF. The CDR3, as DNA: TGCAGTGCTAGTGAGGGGGCCCTCTACGAGCAGTACTTC.

This clonotype was recorded a few times. V and J are TRBV6-2 or TRBV6-3 and TRBJ2-1, with 12 nucleotides matching TRBD2. CDR1 is MNHEY, CDR2 SVGEGT, per germline. This CDR3 has 17 residues. V trimming: 1 base; J trimming: 4 bases; junction bases outside the gene matches: 5. Written as DNA, the CDR3 is TGTGCCAGCAGTTACTATGTGACTAGCGGGGGTTACAATGAGCAGTTCTTC. Translation gives CASSYYVTSGGYNEQFF.

This clonotype was seen many times. The rearrangement links TRBV7-2 to TRBJ1-5; no clear D gene. The V end was cut by 4 bases, the J end by 6 bases, with 7 bases between. This CDR3 is 12 amino acids long. CDR1 is SGHTA, CDR2 FQGNSA, per germline. DNA for the CDR3: TGTGCCAGCAGCTCAGCAGGTCAGCCCCAGCATTTT. It codes for CASSSAGQPQHF.

In its sample, this clonotype was seen a few times. The chain combines TRBV4-2 with TRBJ2-1; D is unresolved. Trimming cost V 1 base and J 5 bases, with 15 bases left between them. The length of the CDR3 is 16 residues. The germline gives CDR1 LGHNA, CDR2 YNFKEQ. The CDR3 loop reads CASSQGLARGHNEQFF. CDR3 nucleotide sequence: TGTGCCAGCAGCCAAGGGCTGGCTAGAGGCCACAATGAGCAGTTCTTC.

This clonotype was seen a handful of times. V is TRBV5-5 and J is TRBJ2-1; 9 positions agree with TRBD2. After removal of 2 bases from V and 6 bases from J, the junction contained 6 bases not matched to a gene. The germline V gene encodes CDR1 SGHKS and CDR2 YYEKEE (reference sequence). The CDR3 sequence is 15 residues long. In DNA form, the CDR3 reads TGTGCCAGCAGCTTCACCGGGACTAGCCCCAATGAGCAGTTCTTC. This codes for CASSFTGTSPNEQFF.

The V gene is TRBV7-8, the J gene TRBJ1-2; tentatively, D is TRBD1 (6 bases). Trimming took off 5 bases at V and 4 bases at J, with 14 bases between the two ends. Germline loops: CDR1 SGHVS, CDR2 FQNEAQ. CDR3 length equals 14 residues. As DNA, the CDR3 is TGTGCCAGCAGCCTCCTTAGGACAGCCTATGGCTACACCTTC. This gives the protein CASSLLRTAYGYTF.

This clonotype was seen repeatedly, ten times or more. The chain has TRBV4-3 and TRBJ1-6; 8 positions match TRBD1. Germline V CDR1 and CDR2: LGHNA, YSLEER. With V trimmed by 4 bases and J by 6 bases, 11 bases remained unmatched. The CDR3 runs to 17 residues. CDR3 amino acids: CASSRERTGMSNSPLHF. The CDR3 DNA reads TGCGCCAGCAGCCGAGAAAGGACAGGGATGAGTAATTCACCCCTCCACTTT.